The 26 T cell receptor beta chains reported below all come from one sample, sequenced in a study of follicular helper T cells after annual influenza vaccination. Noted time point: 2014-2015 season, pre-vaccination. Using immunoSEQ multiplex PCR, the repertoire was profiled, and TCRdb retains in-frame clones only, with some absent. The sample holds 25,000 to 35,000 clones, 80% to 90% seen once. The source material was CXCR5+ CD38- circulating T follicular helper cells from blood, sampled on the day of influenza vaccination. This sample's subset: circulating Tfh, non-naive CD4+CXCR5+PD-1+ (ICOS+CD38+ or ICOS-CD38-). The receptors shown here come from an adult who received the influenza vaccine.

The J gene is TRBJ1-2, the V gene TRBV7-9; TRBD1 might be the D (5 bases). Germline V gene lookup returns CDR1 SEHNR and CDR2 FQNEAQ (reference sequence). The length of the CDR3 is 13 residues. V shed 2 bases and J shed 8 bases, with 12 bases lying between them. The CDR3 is CASSLRAGLGYTF. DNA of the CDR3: TGTGCCAGCAGCTTAAGGGCAGGGCTGGGCTACACCTTC.

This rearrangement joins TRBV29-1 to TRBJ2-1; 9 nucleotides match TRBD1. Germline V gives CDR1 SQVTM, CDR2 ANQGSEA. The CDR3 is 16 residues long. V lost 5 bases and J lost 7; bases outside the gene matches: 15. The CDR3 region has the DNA TGCAGCGTTACCCTTTATTCCGGGACAGGGACGAATGAGCAGTTCTTC. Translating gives CSVTLYSGTGTNEQFF.

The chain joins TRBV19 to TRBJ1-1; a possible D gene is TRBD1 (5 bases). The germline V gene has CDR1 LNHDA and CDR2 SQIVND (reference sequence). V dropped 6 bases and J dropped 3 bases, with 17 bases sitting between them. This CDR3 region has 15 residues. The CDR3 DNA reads TGTGCCAGTAGGCGGGGCGGACGGACTGACACTGAAGCTTTCTTT. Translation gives CASRRGGRTDTEAFF. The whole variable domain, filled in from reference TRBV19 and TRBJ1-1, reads DGGITQSPKYLFRKEGQNVTLSCEQNLNHDAMYWYRQDPGQGLRLIYYSQIVNDFQKGDIAEGYSVSREKKESFPLTVTSAQKNPTAFYLCASRRGGRTDTEAFFGQGTRLTVV.

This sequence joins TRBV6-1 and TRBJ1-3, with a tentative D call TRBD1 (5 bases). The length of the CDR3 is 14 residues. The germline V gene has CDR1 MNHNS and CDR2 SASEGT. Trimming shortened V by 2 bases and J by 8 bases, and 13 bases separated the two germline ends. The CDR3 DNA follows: TGTGCCAGCAGTGAATTGGGGGGAGCAGACACCATATATTTT. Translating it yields CASSELGGADTIYF.

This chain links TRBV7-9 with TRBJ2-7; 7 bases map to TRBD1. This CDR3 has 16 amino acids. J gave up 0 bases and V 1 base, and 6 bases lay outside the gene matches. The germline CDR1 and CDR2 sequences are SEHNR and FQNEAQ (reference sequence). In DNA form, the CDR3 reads TGTGCCAGCAGCTTAGATAGGGGGCCCTTCTCCTACGAGCAGTACTTC. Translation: CASSLDRGPFSYEQYF.

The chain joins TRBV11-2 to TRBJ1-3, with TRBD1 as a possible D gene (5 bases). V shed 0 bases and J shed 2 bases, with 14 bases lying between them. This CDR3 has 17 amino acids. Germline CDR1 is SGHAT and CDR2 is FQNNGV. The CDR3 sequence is CASSLEGQGLTGNTIYF. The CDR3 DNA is TGTGCCAGCAGCTTAGAAGGGCAGGGATTAACTGGAAACACCATATATTTT.

The CDR3 is CAIMNSGDTQYF. DNA for the CDR3: TGTGCCATCATGAATAGCGGAGATACGCAGTATTTT. The chain joins TRBV10-3 to TRBJ2-3; perhaps TRBD2 as D (6 bases). The CDR3 length is 12 residues. Germline V gene sequence: CDR1 ENHRY, CDR2 SYGVKD. V lost 7 bases and J lost 5, with 10 bases in between.

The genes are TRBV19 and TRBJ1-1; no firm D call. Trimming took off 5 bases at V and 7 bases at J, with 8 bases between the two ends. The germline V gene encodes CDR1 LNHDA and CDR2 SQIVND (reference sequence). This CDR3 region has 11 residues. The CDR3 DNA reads TGTGCCAGTAGTGGGCCGCTTGAAGCTTTCTTT. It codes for CASSGPLEAFF.

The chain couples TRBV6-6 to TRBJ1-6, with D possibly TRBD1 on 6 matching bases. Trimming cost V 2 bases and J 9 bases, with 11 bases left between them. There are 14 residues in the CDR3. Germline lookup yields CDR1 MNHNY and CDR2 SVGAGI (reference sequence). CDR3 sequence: CASSYKTGRSPLHF. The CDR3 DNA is TGTGCCAGCAGTTACAAAACAGGGCGTTCACCCCTCCACTTT.

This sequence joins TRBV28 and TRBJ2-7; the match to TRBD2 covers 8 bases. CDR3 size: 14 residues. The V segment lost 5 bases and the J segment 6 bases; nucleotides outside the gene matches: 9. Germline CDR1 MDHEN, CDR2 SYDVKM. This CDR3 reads CASSPGGALPEQYF. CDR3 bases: TGTGCCAGCAGTCCGGGGGGGGCCCTCCCCGAGCAGTACTTC.

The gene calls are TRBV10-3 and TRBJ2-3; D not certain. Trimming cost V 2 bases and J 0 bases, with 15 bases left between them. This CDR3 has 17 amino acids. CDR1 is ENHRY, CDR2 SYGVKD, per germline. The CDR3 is CAISEAGTATSTDTQYF. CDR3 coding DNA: TGTGCCATCAGTGAGGCAGGCACGGCAACTAGCACAGATACGCAGTATTTT.

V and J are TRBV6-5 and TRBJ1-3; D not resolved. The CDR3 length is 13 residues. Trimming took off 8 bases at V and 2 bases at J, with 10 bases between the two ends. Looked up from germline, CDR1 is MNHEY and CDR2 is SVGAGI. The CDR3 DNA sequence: TGTGCCAGCGGGAGAACTGCTGGAAACACCATATATTTT. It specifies CASGRTAGNTIYF.

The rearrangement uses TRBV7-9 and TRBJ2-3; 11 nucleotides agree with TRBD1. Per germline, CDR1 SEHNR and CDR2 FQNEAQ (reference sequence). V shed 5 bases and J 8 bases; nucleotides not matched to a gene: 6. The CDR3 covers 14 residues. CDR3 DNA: TGTGCCAGCAGCCCGGGACAGGGGGTCGGTACGCAGTATTTT. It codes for CASSPGQGVGTQYF.

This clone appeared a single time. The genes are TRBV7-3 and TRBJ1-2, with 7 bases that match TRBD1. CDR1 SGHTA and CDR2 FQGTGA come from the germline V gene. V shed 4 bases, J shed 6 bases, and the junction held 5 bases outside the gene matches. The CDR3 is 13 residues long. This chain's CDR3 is CASSSYQGDGYTF. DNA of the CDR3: TGTGCCAGCAGCTCCTACCAGGGGGATGGCTACACCTTC.

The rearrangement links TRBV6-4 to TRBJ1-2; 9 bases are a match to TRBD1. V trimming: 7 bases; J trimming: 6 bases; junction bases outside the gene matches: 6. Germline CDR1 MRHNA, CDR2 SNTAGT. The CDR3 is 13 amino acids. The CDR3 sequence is CASNMGQGDGYTF. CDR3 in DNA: TGTGCCAGCAACATGGGACAGGGTGATGGCTACACCTTC.

DNA of the CDR3: TGTGCCAGTGGCAGGGTCACAGATACGCAGTATTTT. This gives the protein CASGRVTDTQYF. The gene calls are TRBV19 and TRBJ2-3, with D tentatively TRBD1 (5 bases). Trimming removed 8 bases at V and 2 bases at J, with 8 bases between. Germline loops: CDR1 LNHDA, CDR2 SQIVND (reference sequence). CDR3 length: 12 residues.

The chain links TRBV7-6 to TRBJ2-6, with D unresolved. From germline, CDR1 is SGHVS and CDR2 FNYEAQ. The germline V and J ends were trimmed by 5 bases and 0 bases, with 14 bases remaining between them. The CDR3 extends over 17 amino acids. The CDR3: CASSQSNGYSGANVLTF. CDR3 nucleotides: TGTGCCAGCAGCCAATCGAACGGGTACTCTGGGGCCAACGTCCTGACTTTC.

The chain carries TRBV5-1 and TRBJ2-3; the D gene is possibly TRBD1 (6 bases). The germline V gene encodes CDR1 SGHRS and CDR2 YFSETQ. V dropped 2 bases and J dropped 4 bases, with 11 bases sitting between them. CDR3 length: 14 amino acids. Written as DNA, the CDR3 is TGCGCCAGCAGCTTTGACAGGCCCGCAGATACGCAGTATTTT. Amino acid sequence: CASSFDRPADTQYF. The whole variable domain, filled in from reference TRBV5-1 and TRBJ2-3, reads KAGVTQTPRYLIKTRGQQVTLSCSPISGHRSVSWYQQTPGQGLQFLFEYFSETQRNKGNFPGRFSGRQFSNSRSEMNVSTLELGDSALYLCASSFDRPADTQYFGPGTRLTVL.

CDR3 nucleotide sequence: TGTGCCAGCAGCCTCCACAGGGACAGATACAATGAGCAGTTCTTC. This encodes CASSLHRDRYNEQFF. The J gene is TRBJ2-1, the V gene TRBV7-2, with 7 bases fitting TRBD1. This CDR3 is 15 amino acids long. Germline lookup yields CDR1 SGHTA and CDR2 FQGNSA. Unmatched junction bases numbered 8, after V lost 5 bases and J lost 4 bases.

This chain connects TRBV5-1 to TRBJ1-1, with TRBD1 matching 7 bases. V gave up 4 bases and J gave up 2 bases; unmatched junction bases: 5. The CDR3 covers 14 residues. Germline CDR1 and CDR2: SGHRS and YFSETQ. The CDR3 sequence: CASSGGQPNTEAFF. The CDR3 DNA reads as TGCGCCAGCAGCGGGGGACAGCCCAACACTGAAGCTTTCTTT.

Here the CDR3 reads CASSSGLAANEQFF. DNA for the CDR3: TGCGCCAGCAGCTCGGGACTAGCAGCCAATGAGCAGTTCTTC. The chain carries TRBV5-1 and TRBJ2-1; 9 nucleotides match TRBD2. With 3 bases clipped from V and 6 bases from J, the junction kept 4 bases outside the gene matches. The germline V gene encodes CDR1 SGHRS and CDR2 YFSETQ. The CDR3 has 14 residues.

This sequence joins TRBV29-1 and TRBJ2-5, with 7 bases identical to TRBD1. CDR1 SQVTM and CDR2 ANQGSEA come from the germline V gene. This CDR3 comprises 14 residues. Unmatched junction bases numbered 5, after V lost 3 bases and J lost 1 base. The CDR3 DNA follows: TGCAGCGTTGATGAGGGGACAGCCCAAGAGACCCAGTACTTC. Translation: CSVDEGTAQETQYF.

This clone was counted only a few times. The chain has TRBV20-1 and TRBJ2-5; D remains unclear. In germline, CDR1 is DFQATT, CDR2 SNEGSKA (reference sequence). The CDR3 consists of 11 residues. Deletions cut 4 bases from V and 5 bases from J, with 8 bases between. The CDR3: CSATEQETQYF. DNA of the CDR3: TGCAGTGCTACGGAACAGGAGACCCAGTACTTC.

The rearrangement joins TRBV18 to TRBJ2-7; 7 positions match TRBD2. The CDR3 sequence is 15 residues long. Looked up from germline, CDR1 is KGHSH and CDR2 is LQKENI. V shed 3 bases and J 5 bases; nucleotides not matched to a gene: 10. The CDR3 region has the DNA TGTGCCAGCTCACCTTTCGTTAGCGGGCTTAACGAGCAGTACTTC. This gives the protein CASSPFVSGLNEQYF.

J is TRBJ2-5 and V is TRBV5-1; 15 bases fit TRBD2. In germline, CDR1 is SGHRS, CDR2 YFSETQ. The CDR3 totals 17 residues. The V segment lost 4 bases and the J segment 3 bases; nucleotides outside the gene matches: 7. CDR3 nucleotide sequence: TGCGCCAGCAGCAGGGGGACTAGCGGGAGGATGGAAGAGACCCAGTACTTC. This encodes CASSRGTSGRMEETQYF.

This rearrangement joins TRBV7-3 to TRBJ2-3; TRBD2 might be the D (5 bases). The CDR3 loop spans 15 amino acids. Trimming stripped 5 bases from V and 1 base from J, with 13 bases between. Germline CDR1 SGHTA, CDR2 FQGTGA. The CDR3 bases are TGTGCCAGCAGCCCCTCAGGACTCCGCACAGATACGCAGTATTTT. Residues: CASSPSGLRTDTQYF.